This T cell receptor (beta chain) stems from a study of T cell clonality in common variable immunodeficiency. Study-level findings and limits: In common variable immunodeficiency, TCR beta chains reportedly carried fewer deletions and N-nucleotide insertions. Compared with healthy controls, CVID subjects showed increased TCRbeta clonality, mostly in about a third.

This clone was seen at least ten times. What it binds is unknown. Read sequence stops 3 residues before the CDR3 end, and the germline J gene provides the missing end. Germline values: CDR1 SQVTM, CDR2 ANQGSEA. Trimming at V came to 6 bases and at J to 4 bases, leaving 3 bases not matched to a gene. The CDR3 runs to 13 residues. Most patients and controls had Caucasian heritage. All CVID subjects were on immunoglobulin replacement for at least one year. Sequencing input was equivalent genomic DNA from CVID and controls. Produced via immunoSEQ multiplex PCR; TCRdb's table is partial and in-frame only. The repertoire shows some 14,000 clones, none seen only once; the top ten take more than 7%.

The chain uses TRBV29-1 and TRBJ2-2; 9 nucleotides match TRBD1. The TCR originated in a human donor with common variable immunodeficiency. The sample was peripheral blood mononuclear cells. The covered CDR3 bases are TGCAGCGTGGGGACAGGGCTCACCGGGGAG. Encoded protein: CSVGTGLTGE. In full, the CDR3 reads CSVGTGLTGELFF.